This is a list of T cell receptor beta chains from one sample in a study of T cells of healthy individuals. TCRdb used MiXCR to reprocess the 5' RACE reads, holding one entry per CDR3 protein. The top ten clones hold about 4.3% of a sample with some 69,000 distinct CDR3 sequences, 15% to 20% of them seen once. The receptors here all came from a human donor in good health. Both conserved end residues are part of each CDR3. The D gene is left open where the match is weak. Rows may omit the clone size; those that give it use once, few, many or a size class.

abundance | j_gene | v_gene | d_gene | CDR3nt | CDR3aa
many | TRBJ2-1 | TRBV7-3 | NA | TGTGCCAGCAGCCGCGCTGCGGGCGATTCCCTTAACTTC | CASSRAAGDSLNF
many | TRBJ1-1 | TRBV27 | NA | TGTGCCAGCAGTACCCTCCCCAGGAGCACTGAAGCTTTCTTT | CASSTLPRSTEAFF
NA | TRBJ2-2 | TRBV5-1 | NA | TGCGCCAGCCTACAGGGAAACACCGGGGAGCTGTTTTTT | CASLQGNTGELFF
NA | TRBJ2-7 | TRBV7-4 | NA | TGTGCCAGCAGCTTAGAGGCCCCCCGGGGGAGTGACGAGCAGTACTTC | CASSLEAPRGSDEQYF
NA | TRBJ2-5 | TRBV12-3/TRBV12-4 | NA | TGTGCCAGCAGTTTCGGTCCCCAAGAGACCCAGTACTTC | CASSFGPQETQYF
many | TRBJ2-1 | TRBV5-4 | TRBD2 | TGTGCCAGCAGCCGACTAGCGGGGTCCTACAATGAGCAGTTCTTC | CASSRLAGSYNEQFF
NA | TRBJ2-7 | TRBV2 | TRBD2 | TGTGCCAGCAGAGTGGGACTAGCGGGAGGGCCCTACGAGCAGTACTTC | CASRVGLAGGPYEQYF
many | TRBJ2-1 | TRBV12-5 | TRBD1 | TGTGCTAGTGGTAGGGACAGGTTCCCCAATGAGCAGTTCTTC | CASGRDRFPNEQFF
many | TRBJ2-1 | TRBV7-2 | NA | TGTGCCAGCAGCTTAGAGGCCGTTAAGAGCTCCTACAATGAGCAGTTCTTC | CASSLEAVKSSYNEQFF
few | TRBJ2-7 | TRBV20-1 | TRBD1 | TGCAGTGCTACAGGGACAGGGAACTACGAGCAGTACTTC | CSATGTGNYEQYF
few | TRBJ2-6 | TRBV29-1 | TRBD1 | TGCAGCGTTTCAGGGGGCTCTGGGGCCAACGTCCTGACTTTC | CSVSGGSGANVLTF
many | TRBJ2-1 | TRBV19 | TRBD2 | TGTGCCAGCCTGGGGGGGGAGGTCTACAATGAGCAGTTCTTC | CASLGGEVYNEQFF
NA | TRBJ1-2 | TRBV7-2 | TRBD1 | TGTGCCAGCAGCTTAGGACAGGGGGCTAAGGGCTACACCTTC | CASSLGQGAKGYTF
few | TRBJ2-3 | TRBV29-1 | NA | TGCAGCGCCCGACCCCGAGGGGGGGCCTTCGCAGATACGCAGTATTTT | CSARPRGGAFADTQYF
many | TRBJ1-5 | TRBV27 | NA | TGTGCCAGCAGTTTCCAGGGCAATCAGCCCCAGCATTTT | CASSFQGNQPQHF
few | TRBJ1-1 | TRBV7-2 | NA | TGTGCCGAAGGGGGGTTGAACACTGAAGCTTTCTTT | CAEGGLNTEAFF
few | TRBJ2-7 | TRBV11-3 | NA | TGTGCCAGCAGCTTTAGGCAGGCCCCCTACGAGCAGTACTTC | CASSFRQAPYEQYF
many | TRBJ2-1 | TRBV5-4 | NA | TGTGCCAGCAGCGAGGGAGCGGGTATCTCCTACAATGAGCAGTTCTTC | CASSEGAGISYNEQFF
many | TRBJ2-7 | TRBV20-1 | NA | TGCAGTGCTAGTTGGGGGGGGGCAGAGCAGTACTTC | CSASWGGAEQYF
NA | TRBJ2-7 | TRBV7-9 | TRBD2 | TGTGCCAGCAGCTGGACTAGCGGGGGCTACGAGCAGTACTTC | CASSWTSGGYEQYF
many | TRBJ1-5 | TRBV20-1 | NA | TGCAGTGCTAGAGACGCTGAGCAGGGGATTGGTCAGCCCCAGCATTTT | CSARDAEQGIGQPQHF
many | TRBJ1-2 | TRBV20-1 | NA | TGCAGTGCTAGAGAGGGGGCTAACTATGGCTACACCTTC | CSAREGANYGYTF
many | TRBJ2-7 | TRBV6-2/TRBV6-3 | NA | TGTGCCAGCAGTTACCGGATCCCTTCCTACGAGCAGTACTTC | CASSYRIPSYEQYF
many | TRBJ1-1 | TRBV6-8 | NA | TGTGCCGGAGCGCGGGGAGCAGGGAAGGTTGACACTGAAGCTTTCTTT | CAGARGAGKVDTEAFF
NA | TRBJ2-5 | TRBV19 | NA | TGTGCCAGTAGTCGACAGGCCGATCAAGAGACCCAGTACTTC | CASSRQADQETQYF
many | TRBJ2-7 | TRBV30 | NA | TGTGCCTGGAGTGTTGGAACCTACGAGCAGTACTTC | CAWSVGTYEQYF
few | TRBJ2-7 | TRBV28 | NA | TGTGCCAGCGGAAGGGGCTTTACCTACGAGCAGTACTTC | CASGRGFTYEQYF
NA | TRBJ1-2 | TRBV4-3 | NA | TGCGCCAGCAGCCTCTATCTAGGGGAGCCCTATGGCTACACCTTC | CASSLYLGEPYGYTF
few | TRBJ1-3 | TRBV27 | NA | TGTGCCAGCAGTTTATCGATGGGGGGGGGAAACACCATATATTTT | CASSLSMGGGNTIYF
many | TRBJ2-3 | TRBV4-3 | TRBD2 | TGCGCCAGCAGCCAAGAATCGGCTAGCGGGGCCAATACGCAGTATTTT | CASSQESASGANTQYF
many | TRBJ2-1 | TRBV6-4 | TRBD2 | TGTGCCAGCAGTAAAAGTAGCGGGGGCCCATACAATGAGCAGTTCTTC | CASSKSSGGPYNEQFF
many | TRBJ2-5 | TRBV20-1 | NA | TGCAGTGCTACAGGCAGTGGGGAGACCCAGTACTTC | CSATGSGETQYF
many | TRBJ2-3 | TRBV3-1 | TRBD2 | TGTGCCAGCAGCCAGCGACTAGCGGGGAACACAGATACGCAGTATTTT | CASSQRLAGNTDTQYF
NA | TRBJ2-1 | TRBV20-1 | TRBD1 | TGCAGTGCTGCCGGGACAGACTACAATGAGCAGTTCTTC | CSAAGTDYNEQFF
NA | TRBJ2-1 | TRBV25-1 | TRBD1 | TGTGCCAGCAGTGGTACAGGGGGCCTGAATGAGCAGTTCTTC | CASSGTGGLNEQFF
few | TRBJ2-5 | TRBV4-3 | NA | TGCGCCAGCAGCCAAGGTCGTAGGGACCAGACCCAGTACTTC | CASSQGRRDQTQYF
NA | TRBJ2-7 | TRBV5-1 | NA | TGCGCCAGCAGTGAAGGGAGCTCCTACGAGCAGTACTTC | CASSEGSSYEQYF
NA | TRBJ2-7 | TRBV18 | TRBD1 | TGTGCCAGCTCAACGTTCGGGACAGGACCTTCCTACGAGCAGTACTTC | CASSTFGTGPSYEQYF
few | TRBJ2-1 | TRBV10-3 | TRBD2 | TGTGCCATCAGGTCCGGGACTAGCGGGACCAATGAGCAGTTCTTC | CAIRSGTSGTNEQFF
NA | TRBJ2-2 | TRBV11-2 | NA | TGTGCCAGCAGCTTAGGCAGGGGTTCCACCGGGGAGCTGTTTTTT | CASSLGRGSTGELFF
few | TRBJ2-1 | TRBV5-1 | TRBD2 | TGCGCCAGCAGCTACCCCCTAGCGGGAGGTGCCTCCTACAATGAGCAGTTCTTC | CASSYPLAGGASYNEQFF
many | TRBJ1-2 | TRBV21-1 | NA | TGTGCCAGCAAAAGGGTCCAACAGGGAGGGTTGTATGGCTACACCTTC | CASKRVQQGGLYGYTF
few | TRBJ2-5 | TRBV3-1 | NA | TGTGCCACCCCCTTGAGACGTCAAGAGACCCAGTACTTC | CATPLRRQETQYF
many | TRBJ1-3 | TRBV28 | NA | TGTGCCAGCAGTTTAGCGGCAGGGGGAAACACCATATATTTT | CASSLAAGGNTIYF
NA | TRBJ2-5 | TRBV7-2 | NA | TGTGCCAGCAGCTTAGGTCCAGCTTTTCAAGAGACCCAGTACTTC | CASSLGPAFQETQYF
many | TRBJ2-5 | TRBV4-1 | NA | TGCGCCAGCAGCCAAAGGGATGGAGAGACCCAGTACTTC | CASSQRDGETQYF
medium-sized | TRBJ2-3 | TRBV20-1 | NA | TGCAGTGCTAGAGATCGGGGGAGCACGCAGTATTTT | CSARDRGSTQYF
many | TRBJ1-1 | TRBV6-2/TRBV6-3 | NA | TGTGCCAGCAGTTACCCCGCGGTCAGCCCGGAAGCTTTCTTT | CASSYPAVSPEAFF
many | TRBJ1-2 | TRBV5-6 | NA | TGTGCCAGCAGCTTGGAGGCAATTGGTGGCTACACCTTC | CASSLEAIGGYTF
few | TRBJ1-2 | TRBV7-2 | NA | TGTGCCAGCAGCTTAGGGGGGTCAGGACTCGGTGGCTACACCTTC | CASSLGGSGLGGYTF
many | TRBJ2-6 | TRBV6-2/TRBV6-3 | NA | TGTGCCAGCAGTCCTACACTCTCTGGGGCCAACGTCCTGACTTTC | CASSPTLSGANVLTF
many | TRBJ2-1 | TRBV9 | TRBD2 | TGTGCCAGCAGCGTAGGCCAGGGAACTAGCGGACGTGCCTCCTACAATGAGCAGTTCTTC | CASSVGQGTSGRASYNEQFF
NA | TRBJ2-7 | TRBV25-1 | TRBD1 | TGTGCCAGCAGTCCCCACCCTCCCCCCACGGACAGGGACTACGAGCAGTACTTC | CASSPHPPPTDRDYEQYF
few | TRBJ1-3 | TRBV29-1 | NA | TGCAGCGCGTTCCAGGGATCTGGAAACACCATATATTTT | CSAFQGSGNTIYF